The 20 T cell receptor beta chains listed next were all sequenced from one sample in a study of early T cells in non-severe SARS-CoV-2 infection. TCRdb called the 5' RACE reads again in MiXCR, with one record for every CDR3 protein. The repertoire holds 87,000 or so distinct CDR3 sequences, with about 12% as singletons. Sample: whole blood. These receptors all stem from an adult who was a healthcare worker with PCR-confirmed SARS-CoV-2 infection or an uninfected control (not recorded which).

The rearrangement links TRBV19 to TRBJ2-5, with D maybe TRBD1 (6 bases). Germline lookup yields CDR1 LNHDA and CDR2 SQIVND (reference sequence). The germline V and J ends were trimmed by 5 bases and 4 bases, with 14 bases remaining between them. The CDR3 sequence is 14 residues long. CDR3: CASSVQGTVETQYF. CDR3 in DNA: TGTGCCAGTAGTGTACAGGGTACCGTAGAGACCCAGTACTTC.

The chain joins TRBV7-9 to TRBJ2-7; D is perhaps TRBD2 (5 bases). V gave up 0 bases and J gave up 9 bases, with 12 bases separating them. Looked up from germline, CDR1 is SEHNR and CDR2 is FQNEAQ (reference sequence). The CDR3 is made up of 13 amino acids. The CDR3 sequence is CASSLAGGGGQYF. DNA for the CDR3: TGTGCCAGCAGCTTAGCCGGAGGTGGAGGGCAGTACTTC.

This rearrangement joins TRBV7-8 to TRBJ2-7, with a possible D match to TRBD2 (6 bases). The CDR3 extends over 15 amino acids. Between the trimmed V and J ends, which lost 2 bases and 0 bases, there was a span of 11 bases. CDR1 is SGHVS and CDR2 is FQNEAQ in the germline V gene. The CDR3: CASSLRDFLSYEQYF. As DNA, the CDR3 is TGTGCCAGCAGCTTACGGGACTTCCTCTCCTACGAGCAGTACTTC.

This clonotype has ten or more counts. The chain joins TRBV6-5 to TRBJ2-7, with unresolved D. Germline CDR1 and CDR2: MNHEY and SVGAGI. V dropped 0 bases and J dropped 5 bases, with 11 bases sitting between them. The CDR3 sequence is 14 residues long. The CDR3 spells CASSYSVEYHEQYF. In DNA, the CDR3 is TGTGCCAGCAGTTACTCGGTGGAGTATCACGAGCAGTACTTC.

This clonotype occurred many times. Written as DNA, the CDR3 is TGTGCCAGCAGCTTCAGACCCTGGAGCTCCTACAATGAGCAGTTCTTC. Translation: CASSFRPWSSYNEQFF. The V call is TRBV5-5, the J call TRBJ2-1; D unclear. Trimming cost V 2 bases and J 0 bases, with 12 bases left between them. The germline CDR1 and CDR2 sequences are SGHKS and YYEKEE (reference sequence). This CDR3 is built from 16 residues.

The chain combines TRBV6-5 with TRBJ2-7; D may be TRBD1 (5 bases). V dropped 0 bases and J dropped 3 bases, with 12 bases sitting between them. The CDR3 extends over 15 amino acids. Germline assignment: CDR1 MNHEY and CDR2 SVGAGI. The CDR3 loop is CASSYSYRTNYEQYF. In DNA, the CDR3 is TGTGCCAGCAGTTACTCGTACAGGACAAACTACGAGCAGTACTTC.

The sample holds a few counts of this clonotype. The J gene is TRBJ2-7, the V gene TRBV7-3; D perhaps matches TRBD1 (6 bases). V was cut by 5 bases and J by 3 bases, with 29 bases left in between. Germline V lookup: CDR1 SGHTA, CDR2 FQGTGA. CDR3 size: 19 residues. The CDR3 sequence: CASSGPRREQGQFLYEQYF. The DNA for the CDR3 is TGTGCCAGCAGCGGGCCGCGAAGGGAACAGGGCCAATTCCTCTACGAGCAGTACTTC.

This clonotype was counted only a few times. The chain links TRBV9 to TRBJ2-5; 7 bases line up with TRBD2. V lost 2 bases and J lost 2; bases outside the gene matches: 3. The CDR3 covers 14 residues. CDR1 SGDLS and CDR2 YYNGEE come from the germline V gene. The CDR3 DNA sequence: TGTGCCAGCAGCGTGGGGCGGGGGCAAGAGACCCAGTACTTC. This codes for CASSVGRGQETQYF.

The V call is TRBV7-2, the J call TRBJ2-1; no firm D call. V lost 2 bases to trimming and J lost 0 bases, with 8 bases between them. The germline V gene has CDR1 SGHTA and CDR2 FQGNSA. The CDR3 has 15 amino acids. The CDR3: CASSLSLSSYNEQFF. The CDR3 DNA follows: TGTGCCAGCAGCTTAAGTTTGAGCTCCTACAATGAGCAGTTCTTC.

This clonotype was found a few times. Germline is not matched at one junction end, which may reflect a read error. The chain joins TRBV9 to TRBJ2-3; D tentatively fits TRBD1 or TRBD2 (5 bases each). CDR1 is SGDLS and CDR2 is YYNGEE in the germline V gene. There are 13 residues in the CDR3. CDR3 DNA: TGTGCCAGCAGCGCCACCGGCGGGTGGGACGTTCATTTT. Protein: CASSATGGWDVHF. Full variable domain (rest looked up from reference TRBV9 and TRBJ2-3): DSGVTQTPKHLITATGQRVTLRCSPRSGDLSVYWYQQSLDQGLQFLIQYYNGEERAKGNILERFSAQQFPDLHSELNLSSLELGDSALYFCASSATGGWDVHFGPGTRLTVL.

This sequence joins TRBV20-1 and TRBJ2-5; D is ambiguous. The V gene lost 0 bases and the J gene lost 1 base, with 12 bases spanning the gap. Germline V gene data show CDR1 as DFQATT and CDR2 as SNEGSKA (reference sequence). The CDR3 runs to 15 residues. CDR3 nucleotide sequence: TGCAGTGCTAGAGATCCAGACGCTTTCCAAGAGACCCAGTACTTC. It specifies CSARDPDAFQETQYF.

This clonotype was observed a few times. The chain uses TRBV3-1 and TRBJ1-1; 9 nucleotides line up with TRBD1. After removal of 3 bases from V and 4 bases from J, the junction contained 3 bases not matched to a gene. The CDR3 has 14 residues. Germline assignment: CDR1 LGHDT and CDR2 YNNKEL (reference sequence). In DNA form, the CDR3 reads TGTGCCAGCAGCCAGGGGACAGGGACCACTGAAGCTTTCTTT. Amino acids: CASSQGTGTTEAFF.

This clonotype was seen many times. The J gene is TRBJ2-7, the V gene TRBV19; the D gene is possibly TRBD2 (5 bases). The CDR3 sequence is 14 residues long. From germline, CDR1 is LNHDA and CDR2 SQIVND (reference sequence). V gave up 9 bases and J gave up 7 bases, with 22 bases separating them. For the CDR3, the DNA is TGTGCCAGCAGGACTGAAAAGGGAATCACGGAGCAGTACTTC. It is translated as CASRTEKGITEQYF.

The CDR3, as DNA: TGTGCCAGCACGAGAGGCGCCACCTATAATTCACCCCTCCACTTT. Protein: CASTRGATYNSPLHF. The genes are TRBV19 and TRBJ1-6; D gene unclear. Germline V gene sequence: CDR1 LNHDA, CDR2 SQIVND (reference sequence). The CDR3 runs 15 residues. Trimming shortened V by 9 bases and J by 2 bases, and 14 bases separated the two germline ends.

J is TRBJ2-7 and V is TRBV29-1, with D possibly being TRBD2 (6 bases). Germline lookup yields CDR1 SQVTM and CDR2 ANQGSEA. V was pared by 6 bases and J by 7 bases, with 19 bases between. The CDR3 sequence is 13 residues long. The CDR3, as DNA: TGCAGCGTGGTAGGGACGGGGAGCGGGGAGCAGTACTTC. Translated: CSVVGTGSGEQYF.

This chain joins TRBV7-3 and TRBJ2-1, with a tentative D call TRBD1 (5 bases). Germline V gene data show CDR1 as SGHTA and CDR2 as FQGTGA. The CDR3 spans 15 residues. V shed 3 bases and J shed 8 bases, with 17 bases lying between them. In DNA, the CDR3 is TGTGCCAGCAGCTTGTCCTCAGGGAATTACGATGAGCAGTTCTTC. It codes for CASSLSSGNYDEQFF.

The V gene is TRBV6-1, the J gene TRBJ1-3; a weak D match, TRBD1 (6 bases). Germline values: CDR1 MNHNS, CDR2 SASEGT. The ends were cut back, 8 bases at V and 0 bases at J, with 11 bases in the middle. There are 14 residues in the CDR3. The CDR3 DNA sequence: TGTGCCAGCTACAGGGACTTCTCTGGAAACACCATATATTTT. It codes for CASYRDFSGNTIYF.

Ten or more counts support this clonotype. The chain carries TRBV2 and TRBJ2-7; 10 nucleotides match TRBD1. CDR3 size: 13 residues. J lost 5 bases, V lost 8 bases, and 6 bases had no gene match. The germline CDR1 and CDR2 sequences are SNHLY and FYNNEI. Here the CDR3 DNA reads TGTGCCAGCGGGGACAGGGGAAAGAACGAGCAGTACTTC. This codes for CASGDRGKNEQYF. The variable domain in full, with the rest retrieved from reference TRBV2 and TRBJ2-7, is EPEVTQTPSHQVTQMGQEVILRCVPISNHLYFYWYRQILGQKVEFLVSFYNNEISEKSEIFDDQFSVERPDGSNFTLKIRSTKLEDSAMYFCASGDRGKNEQYFGPGTRLTVT.

The chain carries TRBV6-5 and TRBJ2-5, with TRBD2 matching 8 bases. This CDR3 region has 18 residues. Trimming removed 5 bases from V and 2 bases from J; junction bases left unmatched: 16. Germline V CDR1 and CDR2: MNHEY, SVGAGI. As DNA, the CDR3 is TGTGCCAGCAGTCGTGCACCCCTGTTCGGGGGGGGACAAGAGACCCAGTACTTC. This translates into CASSRAPLFGGGQETQYF.

This clonotype was seen a few times. The CDR3 reads CASSVELAATYEQYF. CDR3 bases: TGTGCCAGCAGCGTAGAACTAGCGGCAACCTACGAGCAGTACTTC. J is TRBJ2-7 and V is TRBV9; TRBD2 matches 8 bases. The germline V gene has CDR1 SGDLS and CDR2 YYNGEE. CDR3 size: 15 residues. Unmatched junction bases numbered 4, after V lost 0 bases and J lost 2 bases. The entire variable domain, with the rest obtained from reference TRBV9 and TRBJ2-7, is as follows: DSGVTQTPKHLITATGQRVTLRCSPRSGDLSVYWYQQSLDQGLQFLIQYYNGEERAKGNILERFSAQQFPDLHSELNLSSLELGDSALYFCASSVELAATYEQYFGPGTRLTVT.